This record concerns one T cell receptor (beta chain) sequence. This sample stems from a study of T cells after yellow fever vaccination. TCRdb reanalysed the 5' RACE reads using MiXCR and keeps one entry per CDR3 protein. Found here are about 340,000 distinct CDR3 sequences, approximately 3.9% of them singletons; the top ten hold 20% to 25%. V shed 1 base, J shed 5 bases, and the junction held 2 bases outside the gene matches. Germline CDR1 and CDR2: SGHTA and FQGNSA. This CDR3 comprises 15 residues. The sequenced sample was PBMCs, obtained 5 days after the yellow fever booster vaccination. This clonotype originated in a man between 18 and 35 years old who received the YFV17D yellow fever vaccine. The chain has TRBV7-2 and TRBJ2-3; TRBD2 agrees at 11 bases. CDR3 residues: CASSLVLAGGDTQYF. The CDR3 coding sequence is TGTGCCAGCAGCTTAGTGCTAGCGGGGGGAGATACGCAGTATTTT.